These T cell receptor beta chains were read from a single sample in a study of OX40 agonist ivuxolimab in advanced cancers. Measured with immunoSEQ multiplex PCR; TCRdb has only the in-frame clones, and not every one. Of approximately 76,000 clones in the sample, 85% were seen once. The sample in question was CD4+ or CD8+ T cells sorted from blood, obtained in a trial of the OX40 agonist ivuxolimab. These receptors were taken from an adult with an advanced solid tumor such as melanoma, head and neck, liver or kidney cancer. Each CDR3 is given with its conserved first and last residue. D genes are given only for firm matches. Some rows have no size entry. The others give once, few or many, or a class for an expanded clone.

clone_size,d_call,j_call,v_call,cdr3_nt,cdr3_aa
NA,TRBD1,TRBJ2-1,TRBV14,TGTGCCAGCAGCCAGGACAGGGGTGGACTCAATGAGCAGTTCTTC,CASSQDRGGLNEQFF
few,TRBD2,TRBJ2-2,TRBV7-8,TGTGCCAGCAGCCTGAGCGGGGCTAACACCGGGGAGCTGTTTTTT,CASSLSGANTGELFF
once,NA,TRBJ1-1,TRBV7-2,TGTGCCAGCAGCCACGACAGGAACACTGAAGCTTTCTTT,CASSHDRNTEAFF
once,TRBD2,TRBJ2-3,TRBV29-1,TGCAGCGTTGCGGCTAGCGGGGTTCGGGATACGCAGTATTTT,CSVAASGVRDTQYF
NA,NA,TRBJ1-1,TRBV7-2,TGTGCCAGCAGCTTAGGGGGACCCGTCCCTGAAGCTTTCTTT,CASSLGGPVPEAFF
NA,NA,TRBJ1-3,TRBV6-1,TGTGCCAGCAGTCGAGAAAACACCATATATTTT,CASSRENTIYF
NA,NA,TRBJ1-3,TRBV6-1,TGTGCCAGCAGTGAAATAAGGGGAACCATATATTTT,CASSEIRGTIYF
NA,TRBD2,TRBJ2-5,TRBV2,TGTGCCAGCAGTGAACAAGCGGGAGCGCGGGAGACCCAGTACTTC,CASSEQAGARETQYF
once,TRBD1,TRBJ1-1,TRBV7-8,TGTGCCAGCAGCTTAGTAGGGACAGGGGCCTTTATGGAAGCTTTCTTT,CASSLVGTGAFMEAFF
NA,NA,TRBJ2-2,TRBV7-2,TGTGCCAGCAGCCACGGCGTGTCCTACACCGGGGAGCTGTTTTTT,CASSHGVSYTGELFF
once,NA,TRBJ2-7,TRBV11-1,TGTGCCAGCAGCCACTACAGGGGACTCTATTCCTACGAGCAGTACTTC,CASSHYRGLYSYEQYF
few,NA,TRBJ2-1,TRBV27,TGTGCCAGCAGTCCCGCCTCCTCGGATGAGCAGTTCTTC,CASSPASSDEQFF
NA,TRBD2,TRBJ2-3,TRBV19,TGTGCCAGTACCCGCGGGGGGGCCGGGATCAATACGCAGTATTTT,CASTRGGAGINTQYF
NA,NA,TRBJ2-5,TRBV7-2,TGTGCCAGCAGCTTAGTCGGGACTGTCAAAGAGACCCAGTACTTC,CASSLVGTVKETQYF
NA,TRBD2,TRBJ2-1,TRBV5-1,TGCGCCAGCAGCTTGGGACTAGCGGGGTACAATGAGCAGTTCTTC,CASSLGLAGYNEQFF
NA,NA,TRBJ1-1,TRBV19,TGTGCCAGTAGTATAGGACAGAACACTGAAGCTTTCTTT,CASSIGQNTEAFF
NA,NA,TRBJ2-3,TRBV5-6,TGTGCCAGCAGCTTGGCAGGGTCTTACCCTACAGATACGCAGTATTTT,CASSLAGSYPTDTQYF
NA,NA,TRBJ2-3,TRBV11-2,TGTGCCAGCAGCTTAGGCTCCGGTACAGATACGCAGTATTTT,CASSLGSGTDTQYF
NA,NA,TRBJ1-1,TRBV19,TGTGCCAGTAGACCGCCCCAAGGGCTGAACACTGAAGCTTTCTTT,CASRPPQGLNTEAFF
NA,NA,TRBJ1-1,TRBV5-6,TGTGCCAGCAGCTTTCTTGGCCTCACTGAAGCTTTCTTT,CASSFLGLTEAFF
NA,NA,TRBJ1-1,TRBV11-2,TGTGCCAGCAGCACAACAGAGAACACTGAAGCTTTCTTT,CASSTTENTEAFF
NA,NA,TRBJ2-7,TRBV6-6,TGTGCCAGCAGTTACTCTGGCCAGCAGTACTTC,CASSYSGQQYF
NA,NA,TRBJ2-1,TRBV14,TGTGCCAGCAGCCGTGGGGGAAGCTCCTACAATGAGCAGTTCTTC,CASSRGGSSYNEQFF
NA,TRBD1,TRBJ1-2,TRBV11-2,TGTGCCAGCAGCCGACAGGGTCAAGGCTACACCTTC,CASSRQGQGYTF
NA,NA,TRBJ1-1,TRBV19,TGTGCCAGTAGCCCCGAATTGAACACTGAAGCTTTCTTT,CASSPELNTEAFF
NA,NA,TRBJ2-1,TRBV11-3,TGTGCCAGCAGCGAAGGCTACAATGAGCAGTTCTTC,CASSEGYNEQFF
NA,TRBD1,TRBJ1-6,TRBV5-1,TGCGCCAGCAGGCGCCGGGACAGGGGCGATTATAATTCACCCCTCCACTTT,CASRRRDRGDYNSPLHF
NA,TRBD1,TRBJ2-3,TRBV30,TGTGCCTGGAGTCGACAGGGCGGAACAGATACGCAGTATTTT,CAWSRQGGTDTQYF
few,NA,TRBJ2-5,TRBV5-1,TGCGCCAGCAGCTTGGAAGATCGTGTCCAAGAGACCCAGTACTTC,CASSLEDRVQETQYF
NA,NA,TRBJ1-5,TRBV4-3,TGCGCCAGCAGCCAAGATTCGACGCGGAGGCCCCAGCATTTT,CASSQDSTRRPQHF
NA,NA,TRBJ2-2,TRBV30,TGTGCCTGGAGGTCAGCGAACACCGGGGAGCTGTTTTTT,CAWRSANTGELFF
few,TRBD1,TRBJ1-5,TRBV2,TGTGCCAGCAGTGCGGACAGACAGGGGCAGCCCCAGCATTTT,CASSADRQGQPQHF
once,TRBD1,TRBJ2-7,TRBV2,TGTGCCAGCAGTGTAGCGACAGGGGGCACCTACGAGCAGTACTTC,CASSVATGGTYEQYF
NA,NA,TRBJ1-4,TRBV7-8,TGTGCCAGCAGCTTAGTCTCGAGGAACCTTAATGAAAAACTGTTTTTT,CASSLVSRNLNEKLFF
once,NA,TRBJ1-1,TRBV11-2,TGTGCCAGCAGCTCACAGAGTATTGAAGCTTTCTTT,CASSSQSIEAFF
once,NA,TRBJ1-1,TRBV18,TGTGCCAGCTCACCACGGCCGGTCGATTCGAACACTGAAGCTTTCTTT,CASSPRPVDSNTEAFF
NA,TRBD2,TRBJ2-1,TRBV5-6,TGTGCCAGCAGCTTTAGCGGGGGCACCCACTACAATGAGCAGTTCTTC,CASSFSGGTHYNEQFF
NA,NA,TRBJ1-5,TRBV2,TGTGCCAGCAGTGACGTTTTGGCCGAGCCCCAGCATTTT,CASSDVLAEPQHF
NA,NA,TRBJ2-2,TRBV5-1,TGCGCCAGCAGCTTGGATCTGGGCCCCGGGGAGCTGTTTTTT,CASSLDLGPGELFF
few,TRBD2,TRBJ2-7,TRBV6-5,TGTGCCAGCAGCCTTAGACTAGCGGGGAACTACGAGCAGTACTTC,CASSLRLAGNYEQYF
NA,TRBD1,TRBJ1-1,TRBV18,TGTGCCAGCTCATTAGGACAGGGGGAGACTGAAGCTTTCTTT,CASSLGQGETEAFF
NA,NA,TRBJ2-7,TRBV12-5,TGTGCTAGTGGTCCCTCAGGGTCCCACGAGCAGTACTTC,CASGPSGSHEQYF
few,TRBD1,TRBJ1-2,TRBV29-1,TGCAGCGTTGGGACAGGGGGCTATGGCTACACCTTC,CSVGTGGYGYTF
few,NA,TRBJ1-1,TRBV5-1,TGCGCCAGCAGCTTGGTGGTCGGGACACACACTGAAGCTTTCTTT,CASSLVVGTHTEAFF
NA,NA,TRBJ2-3,TRBV19,TGTGCCAGTAGTATACGGGGGCGGGGAGATACGCAGTATTTT,CASSIRGRGDTQYF
NA,NA,TRBJ2-5,TRBV10-3,TGTGCCATCAGTGGTTTGGGGGAGACCCAGTACTTC,CAISGLGETQYF
NA,NA,TRBJ2-3,TRBV2,TGTGCCGGAGTACAGGGACCCACGGATACGCAGTATTTT,CAGVQGPTDTQYF
few,NA,TRBJ1-1,TRBV11-2,TGTGCCAGCAGCTTAACTGGGGGGATGAACACTGAAGCTTTCTTT,CASSLTGGMNTEAFF
NA,NA,TRBJ2-2,TRBV6-5,TGTGCCAGCAGTTCCGCCGGAGGGAACACCGGGGAGCTGTTTTTT,CASSSAGGNTGELFF
NA,NA,TRBJ1-1,TRBV7-9,TGTGCCAGCAGCCTCCTGGGGAGAGGGAACACTGAAGCTTTCTTT,CASSLLGRGNTEAFF
NA,NA,TRBJ1-5,TRBV18,TGTGCCAGCTCACCACGGCAGGGTTCGGATCAGCCCCAGCATTTT,CASSPRQGSDQPQHF
NA,TRBD1,TRBJ2-7,TRBV2,TGTGCCAGCCCAAAGGGGGACAGGGGGCCCCTCTCCTACGAGCAGTACTTC,CASPKGDRGPLSYEQYF
NA,TRBD1,TRBJ2-1,TRBV2,TGTGCCAGCAGGCCAGGACAGGGGGTAAATGAGCAGTTCTTC,CASRPGQGVNEQFF
few,NA,TRBJ1-3,TRBV7-2,TGTGCCAGCAGCTTAGTGAGGTTCGGCAGGGCTAACTCTGGAAACACCATATATTTT,CASSLVRFGRANSGNTIYF
NA,TRBD2,TRBJ2-1,TRBV5-1,TGCGCCAGCAGCTTACGAGGACTAGCGGGGGGTTTCAATGAGCAGTTCTTC,CASSLRGLAGGFNEQFF
once,TRBD1,TRBJ2-5,TRBV19,TGTGCCAGTAGTATAGCCCAGGGGGACCAGTACTTC,CASSIAQGDQYF
NA,NA,TRBJ2-1,TRBV11-2,TGTGCCAGCAGCTTGGCCACTCAGGGGAATGAGCAGTTCTTC,CASSLATQGNEQFF